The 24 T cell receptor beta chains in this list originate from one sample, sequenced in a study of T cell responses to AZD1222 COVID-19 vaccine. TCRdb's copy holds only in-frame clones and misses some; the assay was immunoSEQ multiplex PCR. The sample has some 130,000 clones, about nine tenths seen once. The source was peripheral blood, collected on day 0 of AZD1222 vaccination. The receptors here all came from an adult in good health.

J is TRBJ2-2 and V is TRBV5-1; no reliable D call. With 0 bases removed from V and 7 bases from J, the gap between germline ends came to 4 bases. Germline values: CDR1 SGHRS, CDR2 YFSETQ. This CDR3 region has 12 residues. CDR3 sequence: CASSLGGGELFF. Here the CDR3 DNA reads TGCGCCAGCAGCTTGGGTGGCGGGGAGCTGTTTTTT. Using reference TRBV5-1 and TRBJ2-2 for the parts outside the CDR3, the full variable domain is KAGVTQTPRYLIKTRGQQVTLSCSPISGHRSVSWYQQTPGQGLQFLFEYFSETQRNKGNFPGRFSGRQFSNSRSEMNVSTLELGDSALYLCASSLGGGELFFGEGSRLTVL.

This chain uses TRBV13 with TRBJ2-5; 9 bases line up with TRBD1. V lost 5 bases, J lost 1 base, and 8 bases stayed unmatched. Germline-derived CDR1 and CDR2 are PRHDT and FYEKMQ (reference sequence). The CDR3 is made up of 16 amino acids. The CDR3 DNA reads TGTGCCAGCAGCCTCCGGGACAGGGCCACCCAAGAGACCCAGTACTTC. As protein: CASSLRDRATQETQYF.

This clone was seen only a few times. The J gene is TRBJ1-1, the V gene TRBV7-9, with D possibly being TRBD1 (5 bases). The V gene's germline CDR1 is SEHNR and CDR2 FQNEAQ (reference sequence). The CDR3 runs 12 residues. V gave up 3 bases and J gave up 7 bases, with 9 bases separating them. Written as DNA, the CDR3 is TGTGCCAGCAGCTTCGGGGCGGGTGAAGCTTTCTTT. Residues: CASSFGAGEAFF.

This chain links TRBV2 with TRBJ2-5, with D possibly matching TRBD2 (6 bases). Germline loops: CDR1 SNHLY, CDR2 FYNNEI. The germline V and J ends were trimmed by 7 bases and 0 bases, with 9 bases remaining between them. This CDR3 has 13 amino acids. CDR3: CASIPGDQETQYF. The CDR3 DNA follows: TGTGCCAGCATCCCGGGGGACCAAGAGACCCAGTACTTC.

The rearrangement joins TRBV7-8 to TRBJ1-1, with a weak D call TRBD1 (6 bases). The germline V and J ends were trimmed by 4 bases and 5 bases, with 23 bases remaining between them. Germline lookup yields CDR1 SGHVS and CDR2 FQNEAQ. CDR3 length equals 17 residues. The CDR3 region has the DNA TGTGCCAGCAGCTCTGACCGGGACAAGGGAATGGGAACTGAAGCTTTCTTT. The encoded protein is CASSSDRDKGMGTEAFF.

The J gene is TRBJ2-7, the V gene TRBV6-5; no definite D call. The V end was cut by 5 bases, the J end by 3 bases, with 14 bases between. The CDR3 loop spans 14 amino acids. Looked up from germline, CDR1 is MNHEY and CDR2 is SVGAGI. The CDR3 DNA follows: TGTGCCAGCAGTCCCGCCATGTACAGCTACGAGCAGTACTTC. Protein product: CASSPAMYSYEQYF.

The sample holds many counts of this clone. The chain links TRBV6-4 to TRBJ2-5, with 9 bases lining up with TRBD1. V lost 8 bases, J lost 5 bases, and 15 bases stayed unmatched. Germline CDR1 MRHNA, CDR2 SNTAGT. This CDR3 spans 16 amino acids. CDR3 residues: CASLYDRDRDGETQYF. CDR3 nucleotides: TGTGCCAGCTTATACGACCGGGACAGGGATGGGGAGACCCAGTACTTC.

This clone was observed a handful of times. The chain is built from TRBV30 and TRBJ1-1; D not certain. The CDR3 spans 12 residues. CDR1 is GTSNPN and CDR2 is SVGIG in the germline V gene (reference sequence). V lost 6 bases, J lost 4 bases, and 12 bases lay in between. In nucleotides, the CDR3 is TGTGCCTGCGACCGCGGCGGCACTGAAGCTTTCTTT. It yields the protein CACDRGGTEAFF.

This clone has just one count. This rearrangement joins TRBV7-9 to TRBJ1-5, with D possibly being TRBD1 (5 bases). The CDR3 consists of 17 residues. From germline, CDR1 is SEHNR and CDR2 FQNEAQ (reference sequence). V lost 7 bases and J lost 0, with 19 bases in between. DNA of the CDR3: TGTGCCAGCACCAAAGGGGCAGACCCTTATAGCAATCAGCCCCAGCATTTT. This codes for CASTKGADPYSNQPQHF.

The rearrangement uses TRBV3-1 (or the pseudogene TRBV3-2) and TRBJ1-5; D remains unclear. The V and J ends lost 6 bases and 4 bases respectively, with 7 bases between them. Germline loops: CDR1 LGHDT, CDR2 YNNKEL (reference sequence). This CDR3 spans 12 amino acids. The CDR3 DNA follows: TGTGCCAGCAGTTCCACTAATCAGCCCCAGCATTTT. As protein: CASSSTNQPQHF.

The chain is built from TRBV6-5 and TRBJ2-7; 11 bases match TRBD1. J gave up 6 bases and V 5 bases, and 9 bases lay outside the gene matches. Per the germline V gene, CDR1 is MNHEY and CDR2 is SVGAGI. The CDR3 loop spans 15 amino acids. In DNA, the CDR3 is TGTGCCAGCAGTAAACCCCGGACAGGGGGCGGCGAGCAGTACTTC. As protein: CASSKPRTGGGEQYF.

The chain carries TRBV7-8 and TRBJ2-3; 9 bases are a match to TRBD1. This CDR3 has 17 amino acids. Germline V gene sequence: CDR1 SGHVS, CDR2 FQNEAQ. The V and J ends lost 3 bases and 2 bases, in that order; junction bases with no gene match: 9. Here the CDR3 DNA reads TGTGCCAGCAGCTTGAGAAGCCGGGACAGGGACACAGATACGCAGTATTTT. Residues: CASSLRSRDRDTDTQYF.

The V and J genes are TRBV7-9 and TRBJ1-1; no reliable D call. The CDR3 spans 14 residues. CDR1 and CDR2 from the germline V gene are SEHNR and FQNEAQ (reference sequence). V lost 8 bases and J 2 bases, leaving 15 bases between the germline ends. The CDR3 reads CASAGWTDNTEAFF. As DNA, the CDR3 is TGTGCCAGCGCGGGGTGGACGGACAACACTGAAGCTTTCTTT.

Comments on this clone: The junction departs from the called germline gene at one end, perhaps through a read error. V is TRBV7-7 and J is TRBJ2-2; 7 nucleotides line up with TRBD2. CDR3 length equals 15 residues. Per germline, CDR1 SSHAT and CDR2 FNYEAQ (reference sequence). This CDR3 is CASSPVREGTGELFF. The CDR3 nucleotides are TGTGCTAGCAGCCCTGTCAGGGAGGGCACCGGGGAGCTGTTTTTT.

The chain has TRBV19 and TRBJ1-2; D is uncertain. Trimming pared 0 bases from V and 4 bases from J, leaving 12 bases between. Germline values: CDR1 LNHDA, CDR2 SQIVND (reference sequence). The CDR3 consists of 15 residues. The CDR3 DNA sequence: TGTGCCAGTAGTATAGATCCGGGCGGGAGCTATGGCTACACCTTC. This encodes CASSIDPGGSYGYTF.

DNA for the CDR3: TGTGCCAGCAGTTTGATGGCAGTGGGTCCCGGGGAGCTGTTTTTT. Translated: CASSLMAVGPGELFF. The rearrangement uses TRBV27 and TRBJ2-2, with D unresolved. The V gene's germline CDR1 is MNHEY and CDR2 SMNVEV (reference sequence). V lost 3 bases and J 6 bases, leaving 14 bases between the germline ends. CDR3 length equals 15 residues.

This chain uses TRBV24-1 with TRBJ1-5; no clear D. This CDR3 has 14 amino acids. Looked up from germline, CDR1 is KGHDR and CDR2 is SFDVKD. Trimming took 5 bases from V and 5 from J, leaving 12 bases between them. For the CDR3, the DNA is TGTGCCACCAGTGCCGCCGGGGATTATCAGCCCCAGCATTTT. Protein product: CATSAAGDYQPQHF.

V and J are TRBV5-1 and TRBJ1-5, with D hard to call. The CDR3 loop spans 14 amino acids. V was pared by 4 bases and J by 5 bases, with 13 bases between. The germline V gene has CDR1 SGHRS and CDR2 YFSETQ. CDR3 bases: TGCGCCAGCAGCCCGGGCACCCCGGATCAGCCCCAGCATTTT. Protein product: CASSPGTPDQPQHF.

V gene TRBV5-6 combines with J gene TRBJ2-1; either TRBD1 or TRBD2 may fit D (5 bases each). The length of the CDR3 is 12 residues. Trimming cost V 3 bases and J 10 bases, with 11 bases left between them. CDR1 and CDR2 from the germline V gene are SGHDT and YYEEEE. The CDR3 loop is CASSSGPTEQFF. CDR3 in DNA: TGTGCCAGCAGCTCGGGACCAACGGAGCAGTTCTTC.

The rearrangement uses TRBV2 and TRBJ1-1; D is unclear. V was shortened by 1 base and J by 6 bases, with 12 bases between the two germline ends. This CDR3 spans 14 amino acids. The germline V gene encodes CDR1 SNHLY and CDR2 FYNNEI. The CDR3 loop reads CASSEGGGRAEAFF. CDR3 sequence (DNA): TGTGCCAGCAGTGAAGGGGGAGGGCGTGCTGAAGCTTTCTTT.

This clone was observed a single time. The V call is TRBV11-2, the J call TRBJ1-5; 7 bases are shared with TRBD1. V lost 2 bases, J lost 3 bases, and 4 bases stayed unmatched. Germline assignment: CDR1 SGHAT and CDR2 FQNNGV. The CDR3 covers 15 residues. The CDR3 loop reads CASSLTGQNNQPQHF. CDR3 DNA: TGTGCCAGCAGCTTAACGGGACAGAACAATCAGCCCCAGCATTTT. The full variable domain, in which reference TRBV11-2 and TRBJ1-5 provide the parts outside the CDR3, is EAGVAQSPRYKIIEKRQSVAFWCNPISGHATLYWYQQILGQGPKLLIQFQNNGVVDDSQLPKDRFSAERLKGVDSTLKIQPAKLEDSAVYLCASSLTGQNNQPQHFGDGTRLSIL.

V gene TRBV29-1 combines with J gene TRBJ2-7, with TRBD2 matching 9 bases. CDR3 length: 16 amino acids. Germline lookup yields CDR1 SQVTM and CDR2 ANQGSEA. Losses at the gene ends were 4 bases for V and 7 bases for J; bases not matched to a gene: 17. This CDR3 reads CSVVPAGAGGSREQYF. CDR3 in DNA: TGCAGCGTTGTCCCGGCAGGAGCGGGGGGTTCTAGGGAGCAGTACTTC.

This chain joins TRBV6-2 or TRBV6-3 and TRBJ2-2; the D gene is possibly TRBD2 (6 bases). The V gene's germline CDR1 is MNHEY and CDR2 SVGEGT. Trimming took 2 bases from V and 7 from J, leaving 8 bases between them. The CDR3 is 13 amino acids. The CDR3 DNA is TGTGCCAGCAGTTACGGCGGGATCGGGGAGCTGTTTTTT. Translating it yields CASSYGGIGELFF.

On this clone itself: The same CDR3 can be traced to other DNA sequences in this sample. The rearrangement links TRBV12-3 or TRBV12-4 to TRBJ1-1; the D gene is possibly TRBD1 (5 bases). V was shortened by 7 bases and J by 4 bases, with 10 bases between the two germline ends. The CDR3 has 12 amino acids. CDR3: CASTVGLTEAFF. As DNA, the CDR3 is TGTGCCAGCACCGTGGGGCTCACTGAAGCTTTCTTT.